This T cell receptor (beta chain) was recovered during a study of spatial heterogeneity in lung cancer. Study summary: Where present, follow-up PBMC were sequenced a median of about 22 months after resection.

As to time point: blood at routine non-recurrence follow-up after resection. There are many counts of this clonotype. The antigen is undetermined. A distinct unique molecular identifier was carried by each TCR cDNA molecule. TCRdb reprocessed the 5' RACE reads via MiXCR and lists one record per CDR3 protein. The table includes around 70,000 distinct CDR3 sequences, less than 9.5% detected once. Regarding the study as a whole: Blood showed ubiquitous tumor TCRs more often at resection than at routine follow-up.

The CDR3 has 16 residues. CDR1 and CDR2 (germline): SEHNR, FQNEAQ (reference sequence). Trimming stripped 1 base from V and 0 bases from J, with 10 bases between. The sequence was collected from a female donor with early-stage non-small cell lung cancer. The specimen was PBMCs, collected at follow-up. This chain links TRBV7-9 with TRBJ2-1, with D perhaps given as TRBD1 or TRBD2 (6 bases each). The CDR3, as DNA: TGTGCCAGCAGCTTAGGTGGGGGGCGCTCCTACAATGAGCAGTTCTTC. It yields the protein CASSLGGGRSYNEQFF.